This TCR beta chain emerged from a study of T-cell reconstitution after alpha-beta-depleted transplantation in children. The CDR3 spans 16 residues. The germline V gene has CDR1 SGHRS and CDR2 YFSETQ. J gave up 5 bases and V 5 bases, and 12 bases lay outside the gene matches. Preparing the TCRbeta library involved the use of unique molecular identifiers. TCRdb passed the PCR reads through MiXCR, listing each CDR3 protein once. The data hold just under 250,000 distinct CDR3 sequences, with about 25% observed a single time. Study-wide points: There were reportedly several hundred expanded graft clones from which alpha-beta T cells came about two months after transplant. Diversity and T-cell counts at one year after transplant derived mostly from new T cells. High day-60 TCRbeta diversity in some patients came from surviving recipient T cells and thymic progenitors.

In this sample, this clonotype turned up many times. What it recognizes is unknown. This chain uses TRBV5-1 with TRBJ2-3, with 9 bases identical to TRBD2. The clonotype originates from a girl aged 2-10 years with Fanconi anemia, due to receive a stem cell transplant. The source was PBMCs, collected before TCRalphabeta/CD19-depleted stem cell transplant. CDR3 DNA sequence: TGCGCCAGCAGTCTACCCTTAGCGGGAGAGGGAGATACGCAGTATTTT. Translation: CASSLPLAGEGDTQYF.